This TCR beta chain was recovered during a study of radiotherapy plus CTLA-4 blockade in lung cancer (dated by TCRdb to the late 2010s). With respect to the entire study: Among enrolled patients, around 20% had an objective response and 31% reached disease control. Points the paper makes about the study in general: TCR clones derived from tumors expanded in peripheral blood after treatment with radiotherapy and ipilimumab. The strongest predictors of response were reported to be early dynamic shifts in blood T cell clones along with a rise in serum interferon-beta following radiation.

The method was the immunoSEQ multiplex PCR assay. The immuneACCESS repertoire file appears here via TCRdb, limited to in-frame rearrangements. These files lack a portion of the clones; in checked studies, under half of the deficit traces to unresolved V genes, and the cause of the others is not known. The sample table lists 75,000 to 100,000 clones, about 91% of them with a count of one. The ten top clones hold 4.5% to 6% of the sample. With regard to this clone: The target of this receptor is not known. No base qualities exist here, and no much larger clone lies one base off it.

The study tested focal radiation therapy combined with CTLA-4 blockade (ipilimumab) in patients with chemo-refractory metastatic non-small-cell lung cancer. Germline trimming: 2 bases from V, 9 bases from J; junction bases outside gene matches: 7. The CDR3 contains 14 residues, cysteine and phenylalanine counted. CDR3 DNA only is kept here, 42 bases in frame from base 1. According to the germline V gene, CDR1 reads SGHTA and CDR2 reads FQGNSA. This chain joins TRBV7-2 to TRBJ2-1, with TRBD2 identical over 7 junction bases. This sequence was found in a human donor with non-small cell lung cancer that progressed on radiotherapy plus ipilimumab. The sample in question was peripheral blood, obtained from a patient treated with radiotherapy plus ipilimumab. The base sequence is TGTGCCAGCAGCTTAAGTTATACGGGAGGTGAGCAGTTCTTC. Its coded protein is CASSLSYTGGEQFF.